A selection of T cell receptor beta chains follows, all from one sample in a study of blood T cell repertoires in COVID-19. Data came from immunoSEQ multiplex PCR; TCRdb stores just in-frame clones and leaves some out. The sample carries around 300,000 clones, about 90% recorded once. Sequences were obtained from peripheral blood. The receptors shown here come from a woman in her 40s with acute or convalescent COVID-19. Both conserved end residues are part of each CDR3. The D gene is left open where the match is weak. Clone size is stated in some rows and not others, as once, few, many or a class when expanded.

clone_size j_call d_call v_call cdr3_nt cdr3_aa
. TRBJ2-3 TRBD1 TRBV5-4 TGTGCCAGCAGCTGGACCGTCGGGACAGGGATCCTTACAGATACGCAGTATTTT CASSWTVGTGILTDTQYF
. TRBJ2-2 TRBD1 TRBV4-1 TGCGCCAGCAGCCAAACTATCGGACAGGGACAGGGCGGGGAGCTGTTTTTT CASSQTIGQGQGGELFF
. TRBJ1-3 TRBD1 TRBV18 TGTGCCAGCTCCCAAGGACAGGGAAGGAGCGGAAACACCATATATTTT CASSQGQGRSGNTIYF
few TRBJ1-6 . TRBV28 TGTGCCAGCAGTTTACTGGTAGGGGGATCACCCCTCCACTTT CASSLLVGGSPLHF
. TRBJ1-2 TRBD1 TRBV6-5 TGTGCCAGCAGTTACTCGGACAGGGGGCATGGTGGCTACACCTTC CASSYSDRGHGGYTF
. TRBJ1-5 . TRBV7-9 TGTGCCAGCAGCCCGACAGCAGATCAGCCCCAGCATTTT CASSPTADQPQHF
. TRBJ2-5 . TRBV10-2 TGCGCCAGCAGTGCTGGCGGGGAGACCCAGTACTTC CASSAGGETQYF
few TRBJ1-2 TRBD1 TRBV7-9 TGTGCCAGCAGCTCGACAGGGCCGGCTGGGTACACCTTC CASSSTGPAGYTF
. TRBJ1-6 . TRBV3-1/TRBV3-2 TGTGCCAGCAGCCAAGGCGCAGGGGCCTCTCGTTCACCCCTCCACTTT CASSQGAGASRSPLHF
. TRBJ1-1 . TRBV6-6 TGTGCCAGCACTGACCTGGGACATCAGAACACTGAAGCTTTCTTT CASTDLGHQNTEAFF
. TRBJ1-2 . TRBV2 TGTGCCAGCTCTCCCTCCAGGGGTCGGTATGGCTACACCTTC CASSPSRGRYGYTF
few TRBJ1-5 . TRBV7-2 TGTGCCAGCCGCGGCGGAGGGAGTGATAGCAATCAGCCCCAGCATTTT CASRGGGSDSNQPQHF
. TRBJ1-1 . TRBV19 TGTGCCAGTAGTATCTCCCGGACACCGAACACTGAAGCTTTCTTT CASSISRTPNTEAFF
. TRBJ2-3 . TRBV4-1 TGCGCCAGCAGCCACCCACTTAGCACAGATACGCAGTATTTT CASSHPLSTDTQYF
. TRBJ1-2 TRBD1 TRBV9 TGTGCCAGCAGCGTAGCCGGACAGGGCCCTAACTATGGCTACACCTTC CASSVAGQGPNYGYTF
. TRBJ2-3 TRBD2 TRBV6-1 TGTGCCAGCAGTGTCGGACTAGCGGGGGGCCTCCTCCGCACAGATACGCAGTATTTT CASSVGLAGGLLRTDTQYF
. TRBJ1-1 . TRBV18 TGTGCCAGCTCACTAGAGTTGAACACTGAAGCTTTCTTT CASSLELNTEAFF
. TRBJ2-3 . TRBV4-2 TGTGCCAGCAGCCAAGGTCGGGCGGGGGCCGTCACAGATACGCAGTATTTT CASSQGRAGAVTDTQYF
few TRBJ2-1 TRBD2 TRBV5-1 TGCGCCAGCAGCCTAGCTAGCGGTTACTACAATGAGCAGTTCTTC CASSLASGYYNEQFF
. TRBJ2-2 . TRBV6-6 TGTGCCAGCAGTTACCCTGAGCAAACCGGGGAGCTGTTTTTT CASSYPEQTGELFF
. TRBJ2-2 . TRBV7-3 TGTGCCAGCAGCTTAACGCCAGGGGCGGACACCGGGGAGCTGTTTTTT CASSLTPGADTGELFF
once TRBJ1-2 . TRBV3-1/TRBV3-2 TGTGCCAGCAGCCACCCAATGACAGGAACCTATGGCTACACCTTC CASSHPMTGTYGYTF
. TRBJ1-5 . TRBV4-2 TGTGCCAGCAGCCCGGGCGGGCCCCATCAGCCCCAGCATTTT CASSPGGPHQPQHF
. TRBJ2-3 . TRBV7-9 TGTGCCAGCAGCTTAGTGGCGGGTGGGACAGATACGCAGTATTTT CASSLVAGGTDTQYF
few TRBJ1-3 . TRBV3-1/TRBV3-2 TGTGCCAGCAGCCAAGACAGGCTCTTCTCTGGAAACACCATATATTTT CASSQDRLFSGNTIYF
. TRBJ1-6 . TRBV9 TGTGCCAGCAGCTTCCAACCCGGGTTGTCTAATTCACCCCTCCACTTT CASSFQPGLSNSPLHF
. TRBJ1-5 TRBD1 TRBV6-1 TGTGCCAGCAGTGGGGGACAGGTGCTCAATCAGCCCCAGCATTTT CASSGGQVLNQPQHF
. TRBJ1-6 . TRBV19 TGTGCCAGTAGTATAGATCGGGAGGTGGGGAATTCACCCCTCCACTTT CASSIDREVGNSPLHF
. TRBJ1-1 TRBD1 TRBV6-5 TGTGCCAGCAGAACGACAGGGTTGTACACTGAAGCTTTCTTT CASRTTGLYTEAFF
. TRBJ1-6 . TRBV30 TGTGCCTGGAGTGTAGACACATCCCTCTCCTATAATTCACCCCTCCACTTT CAWSVDTSLSYNSPLHF
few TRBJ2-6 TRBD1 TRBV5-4 TGTGCCAGCAGCTTGGATGGCGGACAGGCCTCTGGGGCCAACGTCCTGACTTTC CASSLDGGQASGANVLTF
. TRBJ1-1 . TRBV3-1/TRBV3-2 TGTGCCAGCAGTCAGGGACAAAAGAACACTGAAGCTTTCTTT CASSQGQKNTEAFF
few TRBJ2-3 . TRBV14 TGTGCCAGCAGTCGCTTTCTACTCCCGACAGGCCACACAGATACGCAGTATTTT CASSRFLLPTGHTDTQYF